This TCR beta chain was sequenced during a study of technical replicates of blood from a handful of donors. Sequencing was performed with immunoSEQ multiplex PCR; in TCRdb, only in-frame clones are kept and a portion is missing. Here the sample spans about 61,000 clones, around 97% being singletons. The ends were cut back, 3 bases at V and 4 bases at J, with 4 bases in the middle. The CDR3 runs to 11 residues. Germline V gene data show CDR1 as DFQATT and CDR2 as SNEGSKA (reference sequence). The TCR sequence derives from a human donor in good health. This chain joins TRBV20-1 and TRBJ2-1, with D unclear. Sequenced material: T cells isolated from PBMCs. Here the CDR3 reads CSASSYNEQFF. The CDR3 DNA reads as TGCAGTGCTAGTTCGTACAATGAGCAGTTCTTC.